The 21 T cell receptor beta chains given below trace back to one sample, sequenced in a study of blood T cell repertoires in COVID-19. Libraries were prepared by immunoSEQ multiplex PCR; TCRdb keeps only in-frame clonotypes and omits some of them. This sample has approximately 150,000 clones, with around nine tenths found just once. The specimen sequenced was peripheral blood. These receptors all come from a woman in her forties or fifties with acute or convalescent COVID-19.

CDR3 in DNA: TGCGCCAGCAGCTTGGCCTGGTTAGCGCGTAGCTCCTACAATGAGCAGTTCTTC. Encoded protein: CASSLAWLARSSYNEQFF. The chain links TRBV5-1 to TRBJ2-1, with TRBD2 as a possible D gene (5 bases). The CDR3 contains 18 residues. CDR1 and CDR2 (germline): SGHRS, YFSETQ. V lost 0 bases and J lost 0, with 16 bases in between.

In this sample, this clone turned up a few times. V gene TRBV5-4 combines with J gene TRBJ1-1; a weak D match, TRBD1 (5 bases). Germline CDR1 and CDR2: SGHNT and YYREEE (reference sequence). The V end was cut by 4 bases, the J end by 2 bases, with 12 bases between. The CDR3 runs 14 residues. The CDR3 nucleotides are TGTGCCAGCAGCCGCGGGGCAGACAACACTGAAGCTTTCTTT. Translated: CASSRGADNTEAFF.

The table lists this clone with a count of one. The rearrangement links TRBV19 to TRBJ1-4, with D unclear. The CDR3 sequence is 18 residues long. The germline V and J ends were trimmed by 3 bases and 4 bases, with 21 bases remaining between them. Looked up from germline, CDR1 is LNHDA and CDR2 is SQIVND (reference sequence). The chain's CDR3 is CASSITRRTRSLNEKLFF. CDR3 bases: TGTGCCAGTAGTATTACCCGGAGGACTCGGTCCCTTAATGAAAAACTGTTTTTT.

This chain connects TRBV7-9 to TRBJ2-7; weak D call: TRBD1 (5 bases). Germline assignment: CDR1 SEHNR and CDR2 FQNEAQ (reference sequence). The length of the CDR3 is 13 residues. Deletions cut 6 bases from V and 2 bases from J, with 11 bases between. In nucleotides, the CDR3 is TGTGCCAGCAGACAAGGACAAGCCTACGAGCAGTACTTC. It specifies CASRQGQAYEQYF.

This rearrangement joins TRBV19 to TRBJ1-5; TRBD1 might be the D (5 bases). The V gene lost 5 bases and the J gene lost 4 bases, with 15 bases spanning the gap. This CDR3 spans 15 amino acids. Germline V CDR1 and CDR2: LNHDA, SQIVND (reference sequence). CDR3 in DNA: TGTGCCAGTAGTGCGGAGGGGATAGTAAATCAGCCCCAGCATTTT. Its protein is CASSAEGIVNQPQHF.

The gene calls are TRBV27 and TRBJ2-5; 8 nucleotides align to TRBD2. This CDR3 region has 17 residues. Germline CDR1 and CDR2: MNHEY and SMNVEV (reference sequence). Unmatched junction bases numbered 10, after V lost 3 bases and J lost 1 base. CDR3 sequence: CASSFIRTSGFQETQYF. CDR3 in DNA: TGTGCCAGCAGTTTCATCCGTACTAGCGGTTTCCAAGAGACCCAGTACTTC.

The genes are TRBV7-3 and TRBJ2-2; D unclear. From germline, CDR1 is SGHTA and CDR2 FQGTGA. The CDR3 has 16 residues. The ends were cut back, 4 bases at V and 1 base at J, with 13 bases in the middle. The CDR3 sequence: CASSSRKAGNTGELFF. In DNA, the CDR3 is TGTGCCAGCAGCTCGAGGAAGGCTGGGAACACCGGGGAGCTGTTTTTT. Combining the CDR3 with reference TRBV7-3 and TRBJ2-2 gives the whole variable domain GAGVSQTPSNKVTEKGKYVELRCDPISGHTALYWYRQSLGQGPEFLIYFQGTGAADDSGLPNDRFFAVRPEGSVSTLKIQRTERGDSAVYLCASSSRKAGNTGELFFGEGSRLTVL.

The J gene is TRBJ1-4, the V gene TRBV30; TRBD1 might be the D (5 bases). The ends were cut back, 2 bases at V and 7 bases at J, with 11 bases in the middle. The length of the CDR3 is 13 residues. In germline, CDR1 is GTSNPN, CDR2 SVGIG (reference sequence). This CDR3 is CAWSPGGGEKLFF. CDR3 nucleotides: TGTGCCTGGAGTCCTGGGGGAGGTGAAAAACTGTTTTTT.

The CDR3 reads CASSGNRGFRGTEAFF. CDR3 sequence (DNA): TGTGCCAGCAGCGGAAACAGGGGATTCCGGGGGACTGAAGCTTTCTTT. The chain carries TRBV5-6 and TRBJ1-1, with 7 bases lining up with TRBD1. CDR1 is SGHDT and CDR2 is YYEEEE in the germline V gene. The CDR3 runs to 16 residues. With V trimmed by 4 bases and J by 5 bases, 14 bases remained unmatched.

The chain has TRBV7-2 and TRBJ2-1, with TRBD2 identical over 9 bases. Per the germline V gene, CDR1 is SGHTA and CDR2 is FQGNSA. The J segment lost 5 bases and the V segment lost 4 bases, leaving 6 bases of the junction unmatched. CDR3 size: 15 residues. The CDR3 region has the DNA TGTGCCAGCAGCTATCCTAGCGGGAAACACAATGAGCAGTTCTTC. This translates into CASSYPSGKHNEQFF. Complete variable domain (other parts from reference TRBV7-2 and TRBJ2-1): GAGVSQSPSNKVTEKGKDVELRCDPISGHTALYWYRQSLGQGLEFLIYFQGNSAPDKSGLPSDRFSAERTGGSVSTLTIQRTQQEDSAVYLCASSYPSGKHNEQFFGPGTRLTVL.

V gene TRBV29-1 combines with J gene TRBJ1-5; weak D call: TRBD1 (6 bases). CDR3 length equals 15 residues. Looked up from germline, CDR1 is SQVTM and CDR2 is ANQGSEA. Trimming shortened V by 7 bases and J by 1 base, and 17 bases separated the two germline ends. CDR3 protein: CSAIDSQGSNQPQHF. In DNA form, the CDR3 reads TGCAGCGCTATCGACAGTCAGGGGAGCAATCAGCCCCAGCATTTT.

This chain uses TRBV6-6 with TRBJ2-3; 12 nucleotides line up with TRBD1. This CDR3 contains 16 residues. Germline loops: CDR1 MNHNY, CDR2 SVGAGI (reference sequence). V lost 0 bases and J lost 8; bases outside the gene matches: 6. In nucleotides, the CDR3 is TGTGCCAGCAGTTACTCTCCGGGACAGGGGGCCTTTACGCAGTATTTT. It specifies CASSYSPGQGAFTQYF.

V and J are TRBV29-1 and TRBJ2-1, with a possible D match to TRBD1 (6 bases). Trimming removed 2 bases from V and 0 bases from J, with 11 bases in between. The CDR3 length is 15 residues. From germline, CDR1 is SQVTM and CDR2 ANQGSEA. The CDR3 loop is CSVEPGASSYNEQFF. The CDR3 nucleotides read TGCAGCGTTGAACCAGGGGCGAGCTCCTACAATGAGCAGTTCTTC.

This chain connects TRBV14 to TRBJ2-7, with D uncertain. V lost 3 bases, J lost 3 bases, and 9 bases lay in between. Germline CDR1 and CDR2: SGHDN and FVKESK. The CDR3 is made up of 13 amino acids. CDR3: CASSQSTFYEQYF. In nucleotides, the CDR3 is TGTGCCAGCAGCCAGTCGACTTTCTACGAGCAGTACTTC.

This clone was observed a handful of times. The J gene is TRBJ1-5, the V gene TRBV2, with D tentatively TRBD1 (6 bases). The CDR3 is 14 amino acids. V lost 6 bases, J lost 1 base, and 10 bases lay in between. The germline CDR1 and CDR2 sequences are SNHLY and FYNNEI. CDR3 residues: CASRERGSNQPQHF. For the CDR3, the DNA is TGTGCCAGCAGGGAGAGGGGGAGCAATCAGCCCCAGCATTTT.

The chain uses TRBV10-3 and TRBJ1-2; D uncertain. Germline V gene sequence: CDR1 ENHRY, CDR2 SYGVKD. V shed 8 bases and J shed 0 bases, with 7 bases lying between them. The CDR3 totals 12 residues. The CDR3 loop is CAIWLANYGYTF. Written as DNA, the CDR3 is TGTGCCATCTGGCTAGCTAACTATGGCTACACCTTC.

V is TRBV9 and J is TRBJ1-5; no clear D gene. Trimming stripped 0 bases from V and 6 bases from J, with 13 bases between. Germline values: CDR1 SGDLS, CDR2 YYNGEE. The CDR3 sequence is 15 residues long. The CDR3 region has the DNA TGTGCCAGCAGCGTAGGTGAGGCAGCAAGTCAGCCCCAGCATTTT. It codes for CASSVGEAASQPQHF.

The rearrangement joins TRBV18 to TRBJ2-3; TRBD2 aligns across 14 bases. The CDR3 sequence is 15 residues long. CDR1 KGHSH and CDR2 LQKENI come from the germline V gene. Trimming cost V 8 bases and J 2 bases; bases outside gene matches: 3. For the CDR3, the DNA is TGTGCCAGCGGGACTAGCGGGGGCTTCACAGATACGCAGTATTTT. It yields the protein CASGTSGGFTDTQYF.

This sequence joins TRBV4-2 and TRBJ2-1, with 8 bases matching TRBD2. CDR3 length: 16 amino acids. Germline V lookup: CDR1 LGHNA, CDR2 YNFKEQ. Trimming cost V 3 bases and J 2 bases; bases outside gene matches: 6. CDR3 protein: CASSQIGGGPYNEQFF. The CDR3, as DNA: TGTGCCAGCAGCCAGATCGGGGGGGGCCCCTACAATGAGCAGTTCTTC.

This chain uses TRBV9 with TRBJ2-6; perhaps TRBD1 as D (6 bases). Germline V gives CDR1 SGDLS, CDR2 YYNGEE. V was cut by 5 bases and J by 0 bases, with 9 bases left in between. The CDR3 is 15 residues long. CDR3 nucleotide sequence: TGTGCCAGCAGGGAAGGGGGCTCTGGGGCCAACGTCCTGACTTTC. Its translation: CASREGGSGANVLTF.

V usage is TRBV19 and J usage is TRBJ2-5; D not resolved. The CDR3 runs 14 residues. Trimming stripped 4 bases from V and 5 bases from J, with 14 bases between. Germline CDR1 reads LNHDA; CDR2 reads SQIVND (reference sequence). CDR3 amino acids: CASSTSYRLETQYF. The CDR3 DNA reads TGTGCCAGTAGTACCTCCTACCGGTTGGAGACCCAGTACTTC.